These 22 T cell receptor beta chains were sequenced from one sample in a study of vaccination effects on CD4 cells after COVID-19. TCRdb keeps only in-frame clones here, not all; method: immunoSEQ multiplex PCR. The data hold under 80,000 clones, with around 74% observed a single time. These receptors have no identified antigens. Pools of viral peptides were used by the ViraFEST assay to expand antigen-specific CD4+ T cells ahead of sequencing. Scientists isolated CD4+ T cells after an approximately 9-day culture period ended. The source was CD4+ T cells from PBMCs cultured with HCoV-229E spike peptides, collected before COVID-19 vaccination. The receptor set was obtained from a human donor who received a COVID-19 vaccine.

The rearrangement uses TRBV9 and TRBJ1-4; D not certain. V gave up 0 bases and J gave up 4 bases, with 10 bases separating them. Looked up from germline, CDR1 is SGDLS and CDR2 is YYNGEE. The CDR3 extends over 15 amino acids. CDR3 protein: CASSVANGNNEKLFF. DNA of the CDR3: TGTGCCAGCAGCGTAGCCAACGGGAATAATGAAAAACTGTTTTTT.

This clone showed up just a few times. This chain uses TRBV19 with TRBJ1-1; possible D gene TRBD1, 6 bases. Germline V CDR1 and CDR2: LNHDA, SQIVND (reference sequence). Deletions cut 6 bases from V and 1 base from J, with 12 bases between. The CDR3 contains 14 residues. CDR3 residues: CASRDIRGNTEAFF. The CDR3 bases are TGTGCCAGTAGGGACATCAGGGGGAACACTGAAGCTTTCTTT.

The chain recombines TRBV9 with TRBJ2-1, with D possibly TRBD2 on 6 matching bases. Germline-derived CDR1 and CDR2 are SGDLS and YYNGEE. CDR3 length equals 15 residues. The V gene lost 4 bases and the J gene lost 0 bases, with 11 bases spanning the gap. Here the CDR3 DNA reads TGTGCCAGCAGCCTCGGGACTGGCTCCTACAATGAGCAGTTCTTC. Protein: CASSLGTGSYNEQFF. Looking up the rest from reference TRBV9 and TRBJ2-1 gives the full variable domain: DSGVTQTPKHLITATGQRVTLRCSPRSGDLSVYWYQQSLDQGLQFLIQYYNGEERAKGNILERFSAQQFPDLHSELNLSSLELGDSALYFCASSLGTGSYNEQFFGPGTRLTVL.

The rearrangement uses TRBV6-5 and TRBJ1-5; TRBD1 is a possible D gene (5 bases). Trimming took off 8 bases at V and 2 bases at J, with 16 bases between the two ends. Germline V gene lookup returns CDR1 MNHEY and CDR2 SVGAGI. CDR3 length: 15 residues. In nucleotides, the CDR3 is TGTGCCAGCGGACGGAGCGGCAGGGGCAATCAGCCCCAGCATTTT. The encoded protein is CASGRSGRGNQPQHF.

Concerning this clone: One junction end disagrees with the germline gene, perhaps due to a read error. The chain joins TRBV5-1 to TRBJ2-2; unclear D gene. Germline lookup yields CDR1 SGHRS and CDR2 YFSETQ. The CDR3 runs 13 residues. CDR3 in amino acids: CASRLAITGELFF. CDR3 bases: TGCGCCAGCAGATTGGCTATCACCGGGGAGCTGTTTTTT.

This clone has just one count. The chain recombines TRBV30 with TRBJ2-2; D gene ambiguous. The length of the CDR3 is 13 residues. The germline V gene encodes CDR1 GTSNPN and CDR2 SVGIG (reference sequence). V was clipped by 0 bases and J by 4 bases, with 6 bases between them. The CDR3 DNA sequence: TGTGCCTGGAGTGTACTGCGCACCGGGGAGCTGTTTTTT. Translating gives CAWSVLRTGELFF.

The gene calls are TRBV29-1 and TRBJ2-5, with 8 positions matching TRBD2. CDR1 and CDR2 from the germline V gene are SQVTM and ANQGSEA. CDR3 length: 13 amino acids. Trimming took 4 bases from V and 2 from J; bases not matched to a gene: 3. The CDR3 nucleotides read TGCAGCGTTGCCCCTAGCGGGCAAGAGACCCAGTACTTC. Translated, it gives CSVAPSGQETQYF.

CDR3 sequence: CATGSGDTQYF. CDR3 DNA: TGTGCCACCGGGAGCGGGGATACGCAGTATTTT. This chain joins TRBV7-3 and TRBJ2-3; maybe TRBD2 (6 bases). V lost 10 bases and J lost 6, with 11 bases in between. The CDR3 is 11 residues long. Germline V gives CDR1 SGHTA, CDR2 FQGTGA.

The chain joins TRBV5-4 to TRBJ2-1; 8 nucleotides match TRBD1. CDR3 size: 15 residues. J gave up 3 bases and V 3 bases, and 5 bases lay outside the gene matches. CDR1 is SGHNT, CDR2 YYREEE, per germline (reference sequence). The CDR3 is CASSSGQAFYNEQFF. In DNA form, the CDR3 reads TGTGCCAGCAGCTCGGGACAGGCCTTCTACAATGAGCAGTTCTTC.

V and J are TRBV4-1 and TRBJ1-5; no definite D call. Between the trimmed V and J ends, which lost 3 bases and 7 bases, there was a span of 19 bases. This CDR3 spans 16 amino acids. The V gene's germline CDR1 is MGHRA and CDR2 YSYEKL. Here the CDR3 reads CASSQLKGSRGQPQHF. The DNA for the CDR3 is TGCGCCAGCAGCCAGTTGAAGGGTTCCCGAGGGCAGCCCCAGCATTTT.

In DNA form, the CDR3 reads TGTGCCAGCAGTCAGTTTGGGGTAACCGCGGTAGAGACCCAGTACTTC. Amino acids: CASSQFGVTAVETQYF. The chain is built from TRBV7-2 and TRBJ2-5; D is uncertain. CDR1 is SGHTA, CDR2 FQGNSA, per germline. The CDR3 consists of 16 residues. V lost 6 bases and J 4 bases, leaving 21 bases between the germline ends.

This clone is a singleton in its sample. The chain employs TRBV29-1 and TRBJ1-1; 10 positions match TRBD1. This CDR3 comprises 13 residues. Germline V CDR1 and CDR2: SQVTM, ANQGSEA. V shed 7 bases and J 5 bases; nucleotides not matched to a gene: 7. The CDR3, as DNA: TGCAGCGGAGACAGGGGGCGAGGAACTGAAGCTTTCTTT. Encoded protein: CSGDRGRGTEAFF.

This chain connects TRBV6-1 to TRBJ2-7; D ambiguous. The germline V gene encodes CDR1 MNHNS and CDR2 SASEGT. With 0 bases removed from V and 5 bases from J, the gap between germline ends came to 11 bases. The CDR3 sequence is 14 residues long. DNA for the CDR3: TGTGCCAGCAGTGAAGCGCTTTATGGGGACGAGCAGTACGTC. This sequence encodes CASSEALYGDEQYV.

This clone was seen only a few times. The V gene is TRBV30, the J gene TRBJ1-2; 7 positions match TRBD1. Per the germline V gene, CDR1 is GTSNPN and CDR2 is SVGIG (reference sequence). V shed 1 base and J 8 bases; nucleotides not matched to a gene: 7. The CDR3 consists of 13 residues. The CDR3 DNA sequence: TGTGCCTGGAGTGAACAGGGGCTGGGGGGCTACACCTTC. Its protein product is CAWSEQGLGGYTF.

The rearrangement joins TRBV5-1 to TRBJ1-2, with D perhaps TRBD1 (5 bases). V was cut by 4 bases and J by 4 bases, with 17 bases left in between. This CDR3 has 15 residues. The V gene's germline CDR1 is SGHRS and CDR2 YFSETQ. CDR3 sequence: CASSILGGEFYGYTF. In DNA, the CDR3 is TGCGCCAGCAGCATATTGGGAGGGGAGTTCTATGGCTACACCTTC.

The V gene is TRBV19, the J gene TRBJ1-1; no clear D. The CDR3 consists of 13 residues. V was shortened by 7 bases and J by 1 base, with 10 bases between the two germline ends. Germline loops: CDR1 LNHDA, CDR2 SQIVND (reference sequence). The CDR3 loop reads CASTIPGNTEAFF. The CDR3 DNA is TGTGCCAGTACCATCCCGGGGAACACTGAAGCTTTCTTT.

This chain links TRBV6-6 with TRBJ1-2; D call uncertain. V dropped 6 bases and J dropped 3 bases, with 8 bases sitting between them. Germline V gives CDR1 MNHNY, CDR2 SVGAGI (reference sequence). This CDR3 is built from 12 residues. As DNA, the CDR3 is TGTGCCAGCAGCCCGTCTGACTATGGCTACACCTTC. This sequence encodes CASSPSDYGYTF.

V usage is TRBV28 and J usage is TRBJ1-5; no firm D call. The CDR3 totals 11 residues. Looked up from germline, CDR1 is MDHEN and CDR2 is SYDVKM. The V end was cut by 6 bases, the J end by 5 bases, with 5 bases between. CDR3 amino acids: CASSSYQPQHF. Here the CDR3 DNA reads TGTGCCAGCAGCAGCTATCAGCCCCAGCATTTT.

The chain couples TRBV4-1 to TRBJ2-3, with D unclear. V was trimmed by 6 bases and J by 0 bases, leaving 16 bases between them. Germline values: CDR1 MGHRA, CDR2 YSYEKL. CDR3 size: 16 residues. CDR3 region: CASRHGKALSTDTQYF. The CDR3 DNA reads as TGCGCCAGCAGACATGGGAAGGCCCTAAGCACAGATACGCAGTATTTT.

The J gene is TRBJ2-3, the V gene TRBV6-1, with a weak D call TRBD2 (6 bases). There are 15 residues in the CDR3. Trimming shortened V by 3 bases and J by 3 bases, and 13 bases separated the two germline ends. Looked up from germline, CDR1 is MNHNS and CDR2 is SASEGT. In nucleotides, the CDR3 is TGTGCCAGCAGTGACACCGGGACTGGAACAGATACGCAGTATTTT. This codes for CASSDTGTGTDTQYF.

The chain links TRBV6-6 to TRBJ2-1; 7 positions agree with TRBD2. Germline V gene sequence: CDR1 MNHNY, CDR2 SVGAGI (reference sequence). The CDR3 length is 16 residues. V lost 5 bases, J lost 7 bases, and 14 bases stayed unmatched. DNA of the CDR3: TGTGCCAGCAGTACCTTAAGACGGGGGAGGGCAAATGAGCAGTTCTTC. Translated, it gives CASSTLRRGRANEQFF.

This sequence joins TRBV20-1 and TRBJ2-7, with D unclear. V dropped 3 bases and J dropped 0 bases, with 12 bases sitting between them. This CDR3 is 14 amino acids long. Looked up from germline, CDR1 is DFQATT and CDR2 is SNEGSKA (reference sequence). The CDR3, as DNA: TGCAGTGCTAGTCGACCGGAGTTCTCCTACGAGCAGTACGTC. Protein product: CSASRPEFSYEQYV.